These T cell receptor beta chains were read from a single sample in a study of vaccination and CD4 T cells after COVID-19. The antigens for these receptors are not known. TCRdb re-analysed the PCR reads in MiXCR, keeping a single row per CDR3 protein. Among over 9,000 distinct CDR3 sequences listed, about 60% were seen once. Sequences were obtained from CD4+ T cells from blood, cultured in vitro. The receptors derive from a human donor who had recovered from COVID-19. The CDR3 runs from the conserved cysteine through the conserved F or W. The D gene is left open where the match is weak. The listing skips clone size in some rows; elsewhere it reads once, few, many or a size class.

TGTGCCAGCCTGTTAAGGAAGCCGCGCCTGATACGACCTAACCTGCAGTACTTC CASLLRKPRLIRPNLQYF TRBJ2-7 TRBV21-1 - -
TGTGCCAGCGTTAACAGGTTCATGAACACTGAAGCTTTCTTT CASVNRFMNTEAFF TRBJ1-1 TRBV6-1 - -
TGCAGCATCCAGGGGGTTTTCGAGACCCAGTACTTC CSIQGVFETQYF TRBJ2-5 TRBV29-1 - TRBD1
TGTGCCAGCAGTGGCGGGGGCCCTCTAATCTATGGCTACACCTTC CASSGGGPLIYGYTF TRBJ1-2 TRBV28 - -
TGCAGTGCTAGAGATAACAGGCTCGGGGGGACCCAGTACTTC CSARDNRLGGTQYF TRBJ2-5 TRBV20-1 few -
TGTGCCAGCACAGGGAGGAACACTGAAGCTTTCTTT CASTGRNTEAFF TRBJ1-1 TRBV21-1 - -
TGTGCCAGCAGTGGGTCCCGGGACAGGGGATTCGGCACAGATACGCAGTATTTT CASSGSRDRGFGTDTQYF TRBJ2-3 TRBV2 - TRBD1
TGTGCCAGCAGCCAAACGGGCGGGACAGGAAGCACTGAAGCTTTCTTT CASSQTGGTGSTEAFF TRBJ1-1 TRBV3-1 - TRBD1
TGTGCCATCAGTGAGTTACAAAGACAGAATTCCTACGAGCAGTACTTC CAISELQRQNSYEQYF TRBJ2-7 TRBV10-3 large -
TGTGCCAGTAGTCCTACTTTGGGACTAGCGGGAGGTAGCGAGACCCAGTACTTC CASSPTLGLAGGSETQYF TRBJ2-5 TRBV19 - TRBD2